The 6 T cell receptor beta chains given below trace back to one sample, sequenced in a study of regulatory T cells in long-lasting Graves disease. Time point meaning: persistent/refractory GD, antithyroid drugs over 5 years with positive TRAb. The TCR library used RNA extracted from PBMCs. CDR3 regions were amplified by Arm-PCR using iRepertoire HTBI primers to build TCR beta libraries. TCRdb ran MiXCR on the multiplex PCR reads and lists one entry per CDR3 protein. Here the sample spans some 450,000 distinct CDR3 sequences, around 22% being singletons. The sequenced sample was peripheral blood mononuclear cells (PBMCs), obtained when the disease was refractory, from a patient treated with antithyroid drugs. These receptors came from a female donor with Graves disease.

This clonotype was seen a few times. This chain's CDR3 is CASSSPGQGLFF. In DNA, the CDR3 is TGTGCCAGCAGCTCGCCGGGACAGGGTCTGTTTTTT. This chain uses TRBV7-2 with TRBJ1-4; 9 positions match TRBD1. In germline, CDR1 is SGHTA, CDR2 FQGNSA. V lost 4 bases, J lost 14 bases, and 5 bases stayed unmatched. CDR3 length: 12 residues.

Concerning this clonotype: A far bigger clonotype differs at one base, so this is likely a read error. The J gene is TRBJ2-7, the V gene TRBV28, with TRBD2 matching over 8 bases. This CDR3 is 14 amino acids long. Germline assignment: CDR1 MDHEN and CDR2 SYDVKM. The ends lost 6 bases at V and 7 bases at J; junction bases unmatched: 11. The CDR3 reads CASSREGTLGEQYF. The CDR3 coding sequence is TGTGCCAGCAGCCGGGAGGGGACCTTGGGAGAGCAGTACTTC.

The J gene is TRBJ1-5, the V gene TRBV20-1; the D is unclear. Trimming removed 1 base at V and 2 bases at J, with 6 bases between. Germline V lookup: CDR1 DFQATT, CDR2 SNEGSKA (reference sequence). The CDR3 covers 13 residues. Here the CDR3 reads CSARATGNQPQHF. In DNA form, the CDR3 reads TGCAGTGCTAGAGCCACGGGCAATCAGCCCCAGCATTTT.

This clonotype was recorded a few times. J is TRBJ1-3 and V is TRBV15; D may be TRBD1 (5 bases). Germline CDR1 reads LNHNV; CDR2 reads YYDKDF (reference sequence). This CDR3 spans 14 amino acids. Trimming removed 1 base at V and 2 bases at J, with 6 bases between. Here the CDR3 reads CATSRGTTGNTIYF. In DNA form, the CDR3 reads TGTGCCACCAGCAGAGGGACAACTGGAAACACCATATATTTT.

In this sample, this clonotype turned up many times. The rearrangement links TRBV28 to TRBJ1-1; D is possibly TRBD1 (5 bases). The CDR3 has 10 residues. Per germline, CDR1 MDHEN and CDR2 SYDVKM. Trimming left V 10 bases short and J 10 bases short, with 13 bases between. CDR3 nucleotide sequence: TGTGCCATCTCGAGGGGCTCAGCTTTCTTT. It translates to CAISRGSAFF.

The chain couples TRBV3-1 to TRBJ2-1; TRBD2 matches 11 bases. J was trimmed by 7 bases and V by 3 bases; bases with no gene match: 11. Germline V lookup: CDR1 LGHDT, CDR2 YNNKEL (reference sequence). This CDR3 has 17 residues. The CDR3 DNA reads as TGTGCCAGCAGCCATACAGGGACTAGCGGAGGGGTTAATGAGCAGTTCTTC. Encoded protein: CASSHTGTSGGVNEQFF.